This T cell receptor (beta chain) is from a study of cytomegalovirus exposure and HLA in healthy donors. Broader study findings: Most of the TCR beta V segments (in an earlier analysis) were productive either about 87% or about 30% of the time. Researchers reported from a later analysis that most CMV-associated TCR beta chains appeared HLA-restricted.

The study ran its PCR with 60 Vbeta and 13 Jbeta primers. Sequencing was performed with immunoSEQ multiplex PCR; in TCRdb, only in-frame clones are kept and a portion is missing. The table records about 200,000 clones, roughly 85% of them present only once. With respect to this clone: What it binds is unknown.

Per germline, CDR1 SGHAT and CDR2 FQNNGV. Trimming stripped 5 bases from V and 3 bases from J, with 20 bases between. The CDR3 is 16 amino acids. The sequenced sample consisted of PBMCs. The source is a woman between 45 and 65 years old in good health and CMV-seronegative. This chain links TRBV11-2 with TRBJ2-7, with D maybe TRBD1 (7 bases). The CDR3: CASSPRDSGELYEQYF. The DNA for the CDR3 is TGTGCCAGCAGCCCGCGGGACAGCGGTGAACTCTACGAGCAGTACTTC.